The 21 T cell receptor beta chains below were found in one sample sequenced in a study of immune heterogeneity within non-small cell lung tumors listed by TCRdb under 2018. The sequencing machine was a HiSeq X Ten. A multiplex PCR system amplified the TCR beta CDR3 region, with a first 10-cycle round using 32 V-gene forward and 13 J-gene reverse primers. TCRdb applied fastp at Q25 and MiXCR to the public reads, then kept only in-frame beta chains. Rows matching on CDR3 protein sequence are summarized as one entry with the most common DNA and genes. The sample records several thousand distinct CDR3 sequences, under 25% of which are singletons. Together, the top ten hold approximately 15% of the sample. Genomic DNA was extracted from bulk tumor tissue and used as the TCR template, and about 0.65 ug gDNA was amplified per sample. During surgery, multiple biopsies were taken from each primary tumor and placed as far apart as possible within the tumor mass. The study cohort was described as untreated, and the patients were newly diagnosed NSCLC cases having curative surgery.

What was sequenced was lung tumor tissue. These receptors all come from a female donor with non-small cell lung cancer.

In this sample, this clonotype is medium-sized. The genes are TRBV28 and TRBJ1-2; D is possibly TRBD1 (6 bases). CDR1 is MDHEN and CDR2 is SYDVKM in the germline V gene. V was shortened by 6 bases and J by 5 bases, with 25 bases between the two germline ends. The CDR3 consists of 17 residues. The CDR3 DNA reads TGTGCCAGCAGAACCCCACAGGGTGTACCAGACCATTATGGCTACACCTTC. Translated, it gives CASRTPQGVPDHYGYTF.

This clonotype showed up just once. A much larger clone lies a single base off, so this may be a read error. The chain combines TRBV29-1 with TRBJ1-5; no firm D call. The CDR3 totals 15 residues. Trimming stripped 0 bases from V and 11 bases from J, with 20 bases between. In germline, CDR1 is SQVTM, CDR2 ANQGSEA. CDR3 coding DNA: TGCAGCGTTGAAGATCAAGTGGCATGGAGTAGGACCCAGCATTTT. This codes for CSVEDQVAWSRTQHF.

This clonotype appeared a few times. A much more abundant neighbour one base away suggests this may be a read error. The V and J genes are TRBV19 and TRBJ2-7; 7 nucleotides line up with TRBD2. The CDR3 has 13 amino acids. V gave up 6 bases and J gave up 6 bases; unmatched junction bases: 8. Germline CDR1 LNHDA, CDR2 SQIVND (reference sequence). CDR3 sequence (DNA): TGTGCCAGTAGCGGGAGGATAGGCTGCGAGCAGTACTTC. Translating it yields CASSGRIGCEQYF.

The V gene is TRBV24-1, the J gene TRBJ1-1; weak D call: TRBD1 (6 bases). The CDR3 spans 14 residues. Germline V lookup: CDR1 KGHDR, CDR2 SFDVKD. Trimming cost V 3 bases and J 1 base, with 8 bases left between them. The CDR3 spells CATSDVGGNTEAFF. CDR3 nucleotide sequence: TGTGCCACCAGTGATGTAGGGGGGAACACTGAAGCTTTCTTT.

The chain joins TRBV30 to TRBJ2-7, with D tentatively TRBD2 (6 bases). Germline values: CDR1 GTSNPN, CDR2 SVGIG (reference sequence). The CDR3 spans 14 residues. V lost 4 bases to trimming and J lost 2 bases, with 15 bases between them. The CDR3 bases are TGTGCCTGGAATTCCCCCGGGACTCCCTACGAGCAGTACTTC. Protein sequence: CAWNSPGTPYEQYF. The entire variable domain, with the rest obtained from reference TRBV30 and TRBJ2-7, is as follows: SQTIHQWPATLVQPVGSPLSLECTVEGTSNPNLYWYRQAAGRGLQLLFYSVGIGQISSEVPQNLSASRPQDRQFILSSKKLLLSDSGFYLCAWNSPGTPYEQYFGPGTRLTVT.

The V call is TRBV3-1, the J call TRBJ2-2; 10 bases are a match to TRBD2. Germline trimming cut 7 bases from V and 9 bases from J; bases unmatched to any gene: 11. The CDR3 sequence is 15 residues long. Germline V lookup: CDR1 LGHDT, CDR2 YNNKEL (reference sequence). CDR3 nucleotide sequence: TGTGCCAGCACCCTAGCGGGAGTGGGGACCAGGGAGCTGTTTTTT. The encoded protein is CASTLAGVGTRELFF.

A note on this clonotype: It may be a read error: a sequence one base away is much more abundant. The chain employs TRBV12-3 or TRBV12-4 and TRBJ1-4; no reliable D call. The CDR3 loop spans 12 amino acids. CDR3 coding DNA: TGTACCAGCAGTTATCGGATGGGAAAACTGTTTTTT. Its protein product is CTSSYRMGKLFF.

This clonotype rates as medium-sized. The chain employs TRBV12-3 or TRBV12-4 and TRBJ1-5, with D tentatively TRBD1 (6 bases). The CDR3 length is 14 residues. Trimming took 6 bases from V and 3 from J, leaving 12 bases between them. For the CDR3, the DNA is TGTGCCAGCAGAATGGACAGATACAATCAGCCCCAGCATTTT. Translated: CASRMDRYNQPQHF.

The rearrangement links TRBV25-1 to TRBJ2-1; D not resolved. The CDR3 contains 11 residues. V gave up 6 bases and J gave up 4 bases, with 4 bases separating them. Germline V CDR1 and CDR2: MGHDK, SYGVNS. CDR3 sequence (DNA): TGTGCCAGCAGCCCTTACAATGAGCAGTTCTTC. As protein: CASSPYNEQFF.

With regard to this clonotype: A much larger clone lies one base from this, so it may be a read error. This chain links TRBV27 with TRBJ2-5; TRBD1 matches 7 bases. This CDR3 region has 14 residues. In germline, CDR1 is MNHEY, CDR2 SMNVEV (reference sequence). CDR3 in DNA: TGTGCCAGCAGTCCGTTGACAGGGCAAGAGACCCATTACTTC. This sequence encodes CASSPLTGQETHYF.

This clonotype is classed as medium-sized. The chain joins TRBV25-1 to TRBJ1-1; weak D call: TRBD1 (6 bases). The CDR3 extends over 14 amino acids. V lost 3 bases to trimming and J lost 4 bases, with 12 bases between them. Germline V gives CDR1 MGHDK, CDR2 SYGVNS. In DNA form, the CDR3 reads TGTGCCAGCAGTGACCCAGGGGAGAGCACTGAAGCTTTCTTT. Translating gives CASSDPGESTEAFF.

This clonotype turned up a few times. The chain employs TRBV7-6 and TRBJ1-2; no clear D. Germline values: CDR1 SGHVS, CDR2 FNYEAQ. This CDR3 is built from 13 residues. V was shortened by 3 bases and J by 4 bases, with 9 bases between the two germline ends. The CDR3 protein is CASSFAGSYGYTF. CDR3 coding DNA: TGTGCCAGCAGCTTCGCGGGCAGCTATGGCTACACCTTC.

This chain uses TRBV7-6 with TRBJ2-1, with D unclear. V was cut by 6 bases and J by 0 bases, with 12 bases left in between. CDR3 length: 15 amino acids. Germline V gene lookup returns CDR1 SGHVS and CDR2 FNYEAQ. CDR3 DNA sequence: TGTGCCAGCAGTCAAAGCGTGATCTCCTACAATGAGCAGTTCTTC. Translated, it gives CASSQSVISYNEQFF.

Relative to its sample, this clonotype is medium-sized. The J gene is TRBJ2-7, the V gene TRBV30; TRBD1 aligns across 7 bases. In germline, CDR1 is GTSNPN, CDR2 SVGIG (reference sequence). This CDR3 contains 13 residues. Unmatched junction bases numbered 3, after V lost 1 base and J lost 3 bases. The CDR3 region is CAWSGGGNYEQYF. DNA for the CDR3: TGTGCCTGGAGTGGAGGGGGCAACTACGAGCAGTACTTC.

This clonotype was counted only a few times. The genes are TRBV16 and TRBJ1-3; D gene unclear. Germline lookup yields CDR1 KGHSY and CDR2 FQNENV. The CDR3 contains 15 residues. V shed 4 bases and J shed 2 bases, with 12 bases lying between them. CDR3 protein: CASSLGNPTGNTIYF. The CDR3 DNA follows: TGTGCCAGCAGCCTAGGCAACCCGACTGGAAACACCATATATTTT.

The rearrangement uses TRBV7-6 and TRBJ1-5; D call uncertain. Per germline, CDR1 SGHVS and CDR2 FNYEAQ. This CDR3 comprises 13 residues. Trimming removed 2 bases at V and 5 bases at J, with 7 bases between. The CDR3 DNA reads as TGTGCCAGCAGCTTATCCCAGGATCAGCCCCAGCATTTT. It translates to CASSLSQDQPQHF.

This clonotype is classed as medium-sized. The CDR3 loop is CASSYSRWRDRGLVVEQYF. The CDR3 DNA is TGTGCCAGCAGTTACTCGAGGTGGCGGGACAGGGGCCTGGTAGTGGAGCAGTACTTC. The genes are TRBV6-5 and TRBJ2-7; 10 bases are shared with TRBD1. Germline V CDR1 and CDR2: MNHEY, SVGAGI. The CDR3 is made up of 19 amino acids. The trim removed 0 bases at V and 7 bases at J, leaving 18 bases unmatched.

This clonotype is medium-sized by share. V gene TRBV5-1 combines with J gene TRBJ1-3; 11 bases align to TRBD1. V was pared by 5 bases and J by 11 bases, with 9 bases of the junction left unmatched. Germline assignment: CDR1 SGHRS and CDR2 YFSETQ. CDR3 length: 14 residues. The CDR3 coding sequence is TGCGCCAGCAGTCAAGGACAGGGGGCTAGGGCCATATATTTT. This encodes CASSQGQGARAIYF.

Of note for this clonotype: This sequence may be a read error, since a much larger clone differs from it by one base. The J gene is TRBJ1-6, the V gene TRBV5-1; D not certain. The CDR3 extends over 16 amino acids. The germline V gene has CDR1 SGHRS and CDR2 YFSETQ. The CDR3 is CASILSGPGHNSPLHF. CDR3 in DNA: TGCGCCAGCATCTTGTCAGGTCCTGGGCATAATTCACCCCTCCACTTT.

This clonotype showed up just once. With a much larger clone just one base away, this may be a read error. This chain connects TRBV9 to TRBJ2-1; D possibly corresponds to TRBD2 (6 bases). The CDR3 is 14 amino acids. The V end was cut by 0 bases, the J end by 6 bases, with 10 bases between. In germline, CDR1 is SGDLS, CDR2 YYNGEE. The CDR3 DNA follows: TGTGCCAGCAGCGTAGGGGCGGGAACCAATGAGCAGTTCTTC. Translated: CASSVGAGTNEQFF. Looking up the rest from reference TRBV9 and TRBJ2-1 gives the full variable domain: DSGVTQTPKHLITATGQRVTLRCSPRSGDLSVYWYQQSLDQGLQFLIQYYNGEERAKGNILERFSAQQFPDLHSELNLSSLELGDSALYFCASSVGAGTNEQFFGPGTRLTVL.

The sample holds a few counts of this clonotype. The chain is built from TRBV19 and TRBJ2-3; 8 bases are a match to TRBD2. This CDR3 contains 15 residues. Per germline, CDR1 LNHDA and CDR2 SQIVND (reference sequence). V shed 1 base and J 5 bases; nucleotides not matched to a gene: 5. The CDR3 nucleotides read TGTGCCAGTAGTATAGCAGCGGGAGACGTAGATACGCAGTATTTT. Its translation: CASSIAAGDVDTQYF.